This T cell receptor (beta chain) is from a study of T cells in Graves' hyperthyroidism and ophthalmopathy. V lost 5 bases and J lost 7; bases outside the gene matches: 5. From germline, CDR1 is SGHAT and CDR2 FQNNGV. The CDR3 contains 14 residues. The sample holds many counts of this clonotype. Amplification of TCR beta CDR3 regions was performed using RNA transcripts as template. When the TCR CDR3 underwent first-round RT-PCR, the HTBI primer set was used. TCRdb processed the multiplex PCR reads anew with MiXCR; each CDR3 protein has one entry. Here the sample spans about 130,000 distinct CDR3 sequences, approximately 24% being singletons.

The rearrangement uses TRBV11-2 and TRBJ1-4; 9 bases agree with TRBD1. The TCR sequence derives from a woman between 50 and 59 years old with Graves' hyperthyroidism that later progressed to Graves' ophthalmopathy. Sample: blood. The CDR3 region has the DNA TGTGCCAGCAGCCGGACAGGGGCTTCTGAAAAACTGTTTTTT. Protein sequence: CASSRTGASEKLFF.